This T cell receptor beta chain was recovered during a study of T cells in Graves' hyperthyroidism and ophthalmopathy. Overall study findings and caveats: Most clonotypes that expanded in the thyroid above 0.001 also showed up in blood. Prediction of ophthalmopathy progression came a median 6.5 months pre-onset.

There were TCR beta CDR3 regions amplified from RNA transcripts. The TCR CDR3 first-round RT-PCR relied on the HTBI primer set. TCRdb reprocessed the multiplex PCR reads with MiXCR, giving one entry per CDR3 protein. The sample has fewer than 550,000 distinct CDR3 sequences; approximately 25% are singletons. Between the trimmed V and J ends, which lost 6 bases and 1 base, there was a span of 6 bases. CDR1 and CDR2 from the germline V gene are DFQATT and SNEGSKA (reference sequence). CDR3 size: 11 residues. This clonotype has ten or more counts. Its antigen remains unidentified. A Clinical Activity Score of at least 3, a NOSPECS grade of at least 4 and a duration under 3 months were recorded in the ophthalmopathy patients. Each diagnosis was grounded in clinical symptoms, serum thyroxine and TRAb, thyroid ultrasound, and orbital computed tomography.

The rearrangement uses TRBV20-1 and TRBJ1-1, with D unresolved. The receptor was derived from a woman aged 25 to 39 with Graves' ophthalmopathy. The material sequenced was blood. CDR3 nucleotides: TGCAGTGCGTGGGGGAACACTGAAGCTTTCTTT. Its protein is CSAWGNTEAFF.